This T cell receptor beta chain was captured by sequencing in a study of T cell responses to AZD1222 COVID-19 vaccine. Study-level background: Combined were second doses at about 4 or about 12 weeks. Whole-study findings and limits: The donor group comprised mostly white British people and more females; the analysis possibly underestimated clonal diversity.

To note about this clone: What it binds is not known.

Per the germline V gene, CDR1 is SGHRS and CDR2 is YFSETQ. V lost 2 bases to trimming and J lost 2 bases, with 14 bases between them. CDR3 size: 15 residues. The method was immunoSEQ multiplex PCR; TCRdb's version includes in-frame clones alone and lacks a portion of them. The data contain about 100,000 clones, 85% to 95% of them singletons. This clonotype originated in an adult in good health. The starting material was peripheral blood, obtained on day 0 of AZD1222 vaccination. J is TRBJ2-7 and V is TRBV5-1; TRBD2 is a possible D gene (6 bases). CDR3: CASSFSGDVTYEQYF. CDR3 DNA: TGCGCCAGCAGCTTTTCGGGGGACGTTACCTACGAGCAGTACTTC.